These T cell receptor beta chains were read from a single sample in a study of regulatory T cells in long-lasting Graves disease. TCRdb recomputed calls from the multiplex PCR reads with MiXCR, one row per CDR3 protein. Among about 430,000 distinct CDR3 sequences listed, about 15% were seen once. These sequences were also reported in another study, on T cells in Graves' hyperthyroidism and ophthalmopathy.

Here the sequenced sample was peripheral blood mononuclear cells (PBMCs), taken at new diagnosis, from a patient treated with antithyroid drugs. These receptors originate from a middle-aged woman with Graves disease. Both conserved end residues are part of each CDR3. The D gene is left open where the match is weak. Clone sizes are given selectively: once, few, many, or a class where the clone is expanded.

V: TRBV20-1; J: TRBJ1-4; size: -; D: -; CDR3: CSARDFFTEINEKLFF; DNA: TGCAGTGCTAGAGATTTCTTCACAGAGATTAATGAAAAACTGTTTTTT
V: TRBV2; J: TRBJ2-1; size: many; D: -; CDR3: CASSEEGGGSIEQFF; DNA: TGTGCCAGCAGTGAAGAGGGAGGCGGATCGATTGAGCAGTTCTTC
V: TRBV18; J: TRBJ1-3; size: many; D: -; CDR3: CASSPEQAGNTIYF; DNA: TGTGCCAGCTCACCTGAACAAGCTGGAAACACCATATATTTT
V: TRBV6-1; J: TRBJ2-1; size: many; D: -; CDR3: CASSELQGRGTYNEQFF; DNA: TGTGCCAGCAGTGAACTTCAAGGGCGCGGGACATACAATGAGCAGTTCTTC
V: TRBV5-1; J: TRBJ2-7; size: many; D: -; CDR3: CASSLASAVYEQYF; DNA: TGCGCCAGCAGCTTGGCCTCAGCCGTCTACGAGCAGTACTTC
V: TRBV14; J: TRBJ2-1; size: many; D: TRBD2; CDR3: CASSRLTSGRSYNEQFF; DNA: TGTGCCAGCAGCCGCCTAACTAGCGGGAGGTCCTACAATGAGCAGTTCTTC
V: TRBV20-1; J: TRBJ2-6; size: few; D: TRBD1; CDR3: CSARRTGSRSGANVLTF; DNA: TGCAGTGCTAGGAGGACAGGCAGCCGCTCTGGGGCCAACGTCCTGACTTTC
V: TRBV6-9; J: TRBJ2-1; size: many; D: TRBD1; CDR3: CASSYRTGGIDEQFF; DNA: TGTGCCAGCAGTTATCGGACAGGGGGCATCGATGAGCAGTTCTTC
V: TRBV5-1; J: TRBJ2-2; size: many; D: TRBD1; CDR3: CASSLWGQSNTGELFF; DNA: TGCGCCAGCAGCTTGTGGGGACAGTCTAACACCGGGGAGCTGTTTTTT
V: TRBV4-1; J: TRBJ2-2; size: few; D: TRBD2; CDR3: CASSQVGRERAGELFF; DNA: TGCGCCAGCAGCCAAGTGGGGCGGGAGCGCGCCGGGGAGCTGTTTTTT
V: TRBV4-1; J: TRBJ1-6; size: few; D: -; CDR3: CASSQLTEDLNSPLHF; DNA: TGCGCCAGCAGCCAACTAACCGAGGACCTTAATTCACCCCTCCACTTT
V: TRBV11-2; J: TRBJ1-4; size: few; D: -; CDR3: CASSQRGVQGGGEKLFF; DNA: TGTGCCAGCAGCCAGAGGGGGGTCCAAGGAGGGGGTGAAAAACTGTTTTTT
V: TRBV12-3/TRBV12-4; J: TRBJ2-4; size: many; D: -; CDR3: CASSQEQLAKNIQYF; DNA: TGTGCCAGCAGTCAGGAACAACTAGCCAAAAACATTCAGTACTTC
V: TRBV20-1; J: TRBJ2-5; size: many; D: TRBD1; CDR3: CSARGGQGLQETQYF; DNA: TGCAGTGCTAGAGGGGGACAGGGGCTCCAAGAGACCCAGTACTTC
V: TRBV4-3; J: TRBJ1-4; size: many; D: TRBD1; CDR3: CASSQQQGGGEKLFF; DNA: TGCGCCAGCAGCCAACAACAGGGGGGAGGTGAAAAACTGTTTTTT
V: TRBV11-3; J: TRBJ2-1; size: many; D: TRBD2; CDR3: CASSPPGSGRRQQFF; DNA: TGTGCCAGCAGCCCCCCGGGTAGCGGGAGGCGCCAGCAGTTCTTC
V: TRBV19; J: TRBJ2-1; size: -; D: TRBD2; CDR3: CASSNLSGRAPGNEQFF; DNA: TGTGCCAGTAGTAACCTAAGCGGGAGGGCTCCCGGCAATGAGCAGTTCTTC
V: TRBV20-1; J: TRBJ2-3; size: many; D: -; CDR3: CSARDSLTDTQYF; DNA: TGCAGTGCTAGGGACTCCCTCACAGATACGCAGTATTTT
V: TRBV7-8; J: TRBJ2-6; size: -; D: TRBD2; CDR3: CASSSSSGGGVRSGANVLTF; DNA: TGTGCCAGCAGCTCCTCTAGCGGGGGAGGAGTGCGCTCTGGGGCCAACGTCCTGACTTTC
V: TRBV7-2; J: TRBJ2-2; size: many; D: -; CDR3: CASRPTGLGELFF; DNA: TGTGCCAGCAGGCCTACAGGGCTCGGGGAGCTGTTTTTT
V: TRBV19; J: TRBJ1-5; size: -; D: TRBD1; CDR3: CASTKGTAGSNQPQHF; DNA: TGTGCCAGTACCAAGGGGACAGCTGGGAGCAATCAGCCCCAGCATTTT
V: TRBV20-1; J: TRBJ2-3; size: many; D: TRBD2; CDR3: CSATLMGGYTDTQYF; DNA: TGCAGTGCCACCCTGATGGGGGGGTACACAGATACGCAGTATTTT
V: TRBV7-2; J: TRBJ2-1; size: many; D: -; CDR3: CASSYDSFYNEQFF; DNA: TGTGCCAGCAGCTATGACTCGTTTTACAATGAGCAGTTCTTC
V: TRBV2; J: TRBJ2-2; size: many; D: -; CDR3: CASSEVGGRTGELFF; DNA: TGTGCCAGCAGTGAAGTGGGGGGGCGAACCGGGGAGCTGTTTTTT
V: TRBV19; J: TRBJ1-1; size: many; D: -; CDR3: CASSIGGRGVNTEAFF; DNA: TGTGCCAGTAGTATCGGCGGGCGGGGGGTGAACACTGAAGCTTTCTTT
V: TRBV12-3/TRBV12-4; J: TRBJ2-3; size: many; D: TRBD2; CDR3: CASSARGLAGRTDTQYF; DNA: TGTGCCAGCAGTGCCCGGGGGCTAGCGGGACGCACAGATACGCAGTATTTT
V: TRBV20-1; J: TRBJ2-3; size: -; D: -; CDR3: CSASRLGEKDTQYF; DNA: TGCAGTGCTAGTAGACTAGGGGAGAAGGATACGCAGTATTTT